Listed below are T cell receptor beta chains from one sample, sequenced in a study of radiotherapy plus CTLA-4 blockade in lung cancer. Method: immunoSEQ multiplex PCR; TCRdb's copy keeps in-frame clones and lacks some. The table shows approximately 95,000 clones, with 75% to 85% occurring only once. Sequenced here: peripheral blood, sampled from a patient treated with radiotherapy plus ipilimumab. The receptors shown here come from a human donor with non-small cell lung cancer who had a partial response to radiotherapy plus ipilimumab. The CDR3 runs from the conserved cysteine through the conserved F or W. D genes are given only for firm matches. Some rows have no size entry. The others give once, few or many, or a class for an expanded clone.

clone size | CDR3 length | J gene | V gene | D gene | CDR3 DNA | CDR3 protein
NA | 15 | TRBJ2-1 | TRBV4-1 | TRBD2 | TGCGCCAGCAGCCAAGGGGGTGGGAGGGCCGGCGAGCAGTTCTTC | CASSQGGGRAGEQFF
NA | 15 | TRBJ2-7 | TRBV27 | NA | TGTGCCAGCAGAGGAATTGGGCTAGCGTCATCCGAGCAGTACTTC | CASRGIGLASSEQYF
NA | 15 | TRBJ1-4 | TRBV19 | NA | TGTGCCAGTAGACCGGAAGCTCGGAGGGACGAAAAACTGTTTTTT | CASRPEARRDEKLFF
NA | 11 | TRBJ2-1 | TRBV29-1 | NA | TGCAGCGTTGACAGCCCGGGTTTTGAGTTCTTC | CSVDSPGFEFF
NA | 15 | TRBJ2-7 | TRBV7-9 | TRBD1 | TGTGCCAGCAGCCGACAGGGCGGAGGTGGATACGAGCAGTACTTC | CASSRQGGGGYEQYF
NA | 14 | TRBJ2-5 | TRBV5-1 | NA | TGCGCCAGCAGTTTGACCTCTCTCGGGGAGACCCAGTACTTC | CASSLTSLGETQYF
few | 12 | TRBJ2-1 | TRBV27 | NA | TGTGCCAGCAGTCACCTCGGAGTGGAACAGTTCTTC | CASSHLGVEQFF
NA | 14 | TRBJ1-1 | TRBV27 | NA | TGTGCCAGCAGTTTCGGGGTCGGGAACACTGAAGCTTTCTTT | CASSFGVGNTEAFF
once | 16 | TRBJ1-3 | TRBV4-2 | NA | TGTGCCAGCAGCCAAGACTGGAGGAGCTCTGGAAACACCATATATTTT | CASSQDWRSSGNTIYF
NA | 14 | TRBJ2-5 | TRBV29-1 | NA | TGCAGCGTTGAAGACGGTCTAGCCGCAGAGACCCAGTACTTC | CSVEDGLAAETQYF
NA | 15 | TRBJ2-5 | TRBV4-1 | TRBD2 | TGCGCCAGCAGCCAAGATTTCGCGGGAGAAGAGACCCAGTACTTC | CASSQDFAGEETQYF
NA | 15 | TRBJ2-1 | TRBV10-1 | NA | TGCGCCAGCAGTGAGTCGAAAGGGGACTACAATGAGCAGTTCTTC | CASSESKGDYNEQFF
NA | 14 | TRBJ2-7 | TRBV5-1 | TRBD2 | TGCGCCAGCAGCCAGATTAGCGGGCCCTACGAGCAGTACTTC | CASSQISGPYEQYF
NA | 14 | TRBJ2-1 | TRBV2 | TRBD1 | TGTGCCAGCAGGGTTGGACAGGGGAGAAATGAGCAGTTCTTC | CASRVGQGRNEQFF
once | 15 | TRBJ1-2 | TRBV6-1 | TRBD1 | TGTGCCAGCGGGCCCGTCGAGAGGGGGCAGTATGGCTACACCTTC | CASGPVERGQYGYTF
NA | 17 | TRBJ2-2 | TRBV13 | NA | TGTGCCAGCAGCTTAGAGCGTTCGAGATCGAACACCGGGGAGCTGTTTTTT | CASSLERSRSNTGELFF
NA | 14 | TRBJ1-4 | TRBV7-9 | NA | TGTGCCAGCAGCTTAGGACAGGCTAATGAAAAACTGTTTTTT | CASSLGQANEKLFF
NA | 15 | TRBJ2-7 | TRBV19 | TRBD2 | TGTGCCAGTAGTATAGGGACTAGCGTCGCCTACGAGCAGTACTTC | CASSIGTSVAYEQYF
NA | 15 | TRBJ2-5 | TRBV5-1 | TRBD1 | TGCGCCAGCAGCCTGGGACAGGGGAGGGGAGAGACCCAGTACTTC | CASSLGQGRGETQYF
NA | 12 | TRBJ2-1 | TRBV5-1 | NA | TGCGCCAGCAGCTCCAACTACGGTGAGCAGTTCTTC | CASSSNYGEQFF
few | 13 | TRBJ2-1 | TRBV19 | NA | TGTGCCAGTAGTATCCAACTATACAATGAGCAGTTCTTC | CASSIQLYNEQFF
NA | 15 | TRBJ2-1 | TRBV2 | TRBD2 | TGTGCCATCCTCCCTGGACTAGCGGCCTACAATGAGCAGTTCTTC | CAILPGLAAYNEQFF
NA | 18 | TRBJ2-3 | TRBV5-1 | NA | TGCGCCAGCAGCACCGACAGGGCGCGGCGGGATATCACAGATACGCAGTATTTT | CASSTDRARRDITDTQYF
NA | 13 | TRBJ2-4 | TRBV2 | NA | TGTGCCAGCAGTGACGCGGGCCGGGAGATTCAGTACTTC | CASSDAGREIQYF
NA | 13 | TRBJ1-5 | TRBV2 | TRBD1 | TGTGCCAGCAGGGGGACAGGCAATCAGCCCCAGCATTTT | CASRGTGNQPQHF
NA | 13 | TRBJ1-2 | TRBV18 | TRBD1 | TGTGCCAGCTCACCAGGGACAGGGGGCGACTACACCTTC | CASSPGTGGDYTF
NA | 13 | TRBJ1-1 | TRBV6-5 | NA | TGTGCCAGCAGCCGGACAGTGAACACTGAAGCTTTCTTT | CASSRTVNTEAFF
NA | 14 | TRBJ2-3 | TRBV30 | TRBD2 | TGTGCCTGGACTAGCGGGAGGCACACAGATACGCAGTATTTT | CAWTSGRHTDTQYF
NA | 17 | TRBJ2-3 | TRBV10-1 | NA | TGCGCCAGCAGTGATGTCGGGAAAGGAAATGTTCGGGATACGCAGTATTTT | CASSDVGKGNVRDTQYF
once | 18 | TRBJ2-4 | TRBV7-2 | TRBD2 | TGTGCCAGCAGCTTGCACGGACTAGCGGGAGCTTCCAAAAACATTCAGTACTTC | CASSLHGLAGASKNIQYF
few | 13 | TRBJ1-2 | TRBV4-2 | TRBD1 | TGTGCCAGCAGCCCAGAAGAGGACAGGGGACACACCTTC | CASSPEEDRGHTF
NA | 13 | TRBJ1-1 | TRBV28 | NA | TGTGCCAGCAGTTTAGGGGCCGACACTGAAGCTTTCTTT | CASSLGADTEAFF
NA | 14 | TRBJ2-5 | TRBV5-1 | TRBD1 | TGCGCCAGCAGCCCTCAGGGGGTGTCAGAGACCCAGTACTTC | CASSPQGVSETQYF
NA | 14 | TRBJ1-2 | TRBV6-1 | NA | TGTGCCAGCAGTGATTCCGGGTTGATATGGAGGGACACCTTC | CASSDSGLIWRDTF
once | 12 | TRBJ2-7 | TRBV7-2 | NA | TGTGCCAGCAGCCTACCCTCCTACGAGCAGTACTTC | CASSLPSYEQYF
NA | 14 | TRBJ2-3 | TRBV9 | NA | TGTGCCAGCAGCGTAGGCGGGACTGCAGATACGCAGTATTTT | CASSVGGTADTQYF
NA | 14 | TRBJ2-3 | TRBV5-1 | TRBD2 | TGCGCCAGCAGCCAAGCGGGAAGCACAGATACGCAGTATTTT | CASSQAGSTDTQYF
NA | 16 | TRBJ2-3 | TRBV25-1 | TRBD2 | TGTGCCAGCAGTGAAGGAAGAGCGGGAAGTAGGGATACGCAGTATTTT | CASSEGRAGSRDTQYF
NA | 14 | TRBJ1-2 | TRBV6-1 | TRBD1 | TGTGCCAGCAGTGCGACGGACAGGCACTATGGCTACACCTTC | CASSATDRHYGYTF
NA | 17 | TRBJ2-2 | TRBV25-1 | NA | TGTGCCAGCAGCCCCGCTCCCCACAGGCCTAACACCGGGGAGCTGTTTTTT | CASSPAPHRPNTGELFF
NA | 13 | TRBJ2-1 | TRBV7-9 | TRBD2 | TGTGCCAGCAGCTTTAGCGGGTACAATGAGCAGTTCTTC | CASSFSGYNEQFF
NA | 16 | TRBJ1-3 | TRBV4-1 | NA | TGCGCCAGCAGCCAAGAAAAACAGAGCTCTGGAAACACCATATATTTT | CASSQEKQSSGNTIYF